The clone carrying this TCR beta chain was counted ten times or more. Its antigen is unidentified. Patients were excluded because of uncontrolled infection, other autoimmune disease, pregnancy or lactation. The PBMCs had their origin in 7.5 to 10 ml of fresh peripheral blood. Per the germline V gene, CDR1 is SEHNR and CDR2 is FQNEAQ (reference sequence). This CDR3 comprises 16 residues. V was pared by 4 bases and J by 4 bases, with 19 bases between. The source of the sample is a study of T cells in Graves' hyperthyroidism and ophthalmopathy. What was amplified from RNA transcripts were TCR beta CDR3 regions. A first-round RT-PCR of the TCR CDR3 used the HTBI primer set. MiXCR, applied by TCRdb to the multiplex PCR reads, yields one record per CDR3 protein. The sample consists of some 350,000 distinct CDR3 sequences, about a fifth of them appearing once. General study results and limits: A model of 13 V-J features distinguished ophthalmopathy from stable hyperthyroidism.

Material: blood. J is TRBJ2-5 and V is TRBV7-9, with D unresolved. This clonotype was sampled from a young woman with Graves' hyperthyroidism. This CDR3 is CASSSLVGFKGETQYF. As DNA, the CDR3 is TGTGCCAGCAGCTCATTGGTCGGCTTTAAAGGAGAGACCCAGTACTTC.